These 10 T cell receptor beta chains share one sample of origin, sequenced in a study of blood T cell repertoires in COVID-19. The method was immunoSEQ multiplex PCR; TCRdb's version includes in-frame clones alone and lacks a portion of them. The sample has hundreds of thousands of clones, 70% to 90% seen once. What was sequenced was PBMCs or T cells enriched from blood (not recorded which). These receptors were taken from a woman aged 40 to 50 who had recovered from COVID-19.

This clone was detected ten times or more. The rearrangement links TRBV6-2 or TRBV6-3 to TRBJ2-3, with D possibly matching TRBD1 (5 bases). Trimming pared 4 bases from V and 2 bases from J, leaving 13 bases between. Germline CDR1 is MNHEY and CDR2 is SVGEGT. The CDR3 sequence is 15 residues long. The CDR3: CASSSVQDFTDTQYF. The CDR3 region has the DNA TGTGCCAGCAGTTCTGTACAGGATTTCACAGATACGCAGTATTTT.

The rearrangement joins TRBV5-1 to TRBJ2-7; 9 bases match TRBD2. The CDR3 length is 15 residues. Germline CDR1 and CDR2: SGHRS and YFSETQ. J lost 0 bases, V lost 2 bases, and 3 bases had no gene match. The CDR3, as DNA: TGCGCCAGCAGCTTAAGCGGGGGGAACTCCTACGAGCAGTACTTC. It translates to CASSLSGGNSYEQYF.

This clone was counted a few times. The chain uses TRBV7-3 and TRBJ1-6; D might be TRBD1 (6 bases). V shed 5 bases and J shed 4 bases, with 12 bases lying between them. The CDR3 consists of 15 residues. The germline V gene has CDR1 SGHTA and CDR2 FQGTGA. In DNA form, the CDR3 reads TGTGCCAGCAGCCTACAGGGAGGGTATAATTCACCCCTCCACTTT. It encodes CASSLQGGYNSPLHF. The variable domain in full, with the rest retrieved from reference TRBV7-3 and TRBJ1-6, is GAGVSQTPSNKVTEKGKYVELRCDPISGHTALYWYRQSLGQGPEFLIYFQGTGAADDSGLPNDRFFAVRPEGSVSTLKIQRTERGDSAVYLCASSLQGGYNSPLHFGNGTRLTVT.

The chain is built from TRBV7-2 and TRBJ1-5; D may be TRBD1 (6 bases). V lost 2 bases and J 2 bases, leaving 10 bases between the germline ends. Germline V gene data show CDR1 as SGHTA and CDR2 as FQGNSA. This CDR3 spans 15 amino acids. Here the CDR3 DNA reads TGTGCCAGCAGCTTAATACAGGGAGGCAATCAGCCCCAGCATTTT. Protein sequence: CASSLIQGGNQPQHF. Complete variable domain (other parts from reference TRBV7-2 and TRBJ1-5): GAGVSQSPSNKVTEKGKDVELRCDPISGHTALYWYRQSLGQGLEFLIYFQGNSAPDKSGLPSDRFSAERTGGSVSTLTIQRTQQEDSAVYLCASSLIQGGNQPQHFGDGTRLSIL.

For the CDR3, the DNA is TGTGCCACCAGTGATACAGCGGGAGGGCCAGGAGATACGCAGTATTTT. Residues: CATSDTAGGPGDTQYF. This rearrangement joins TRBV24-1 to TRBJ2-3; 10 bases map to TRBD2. The CDR3 is 16 residues long. Looked up from germline, CDR1 is KGHDR and CDR2 is SFDVKD. The V and J ends lost 3 bases and 5 bases, in that order; junction bases with no gene match: 7.

This clone was seen just once. The chain uses TRBV21-1 and TRBJ1-6. TRBV21-1 counts as a pseudogene. The CDR3 covers 15 residues. The CDR3 loop is CASSREGGHNSPLHF. Here the CDR3 DNA reads TGTGCCAGCAGCAGGGAGGGGGGTCATAATTCACCCCTCCACTTT.

The rearrangement joins TRBV12-3 or TRBV12-4 to TRBJ2-5; D unresolved. This CDR3 is 13 amino acids long. Trimming left V 5 bases short and J 5 bases short, with 12 bases between. The CDR3, as DNA: TGTGCCAGCAGTAACTATCTTTTCGAGACCCAGTACTTC. It yields the protein CASSNYLFETQYF.

V gene TRBV7-9 combines with J gene TRBJ1-5; the D is unclear. The CDR3 has 14 residues. Trimming removed 6 bases at V and 6 bases at J, with 15 bases between. The germline gives CDR1 SEHNR, CDR2 FQNEAQ (reference sequence). The DNA for the CDR3 is TGTGCCAGCAGTATTGAGGGTCGGGGTCAGCCCCAGCATTTT. Encoded protein: CASSIEGRGQPQHF.

This clone was seen only a few times. V and J are TRBV19 and TRBJ2-1; no clear D. The CDR3 has 15 residues. With 7 bases removed from V and 5 bases from J, the gap between germline ends came to 18 bases. CDR1 LNHDA and CDR2 SQIVND come from the germline V gene (reference sequence). CDR3 sequence: CASIPSASKHNEQFF. CDR3 DNA: TGTGCCAGTATCCCCTCTGCGTCAAAGCACAATGAGCAGTTCTTC.

This clone came up once. J is TRBJ2-5 and V is TRBV4-1, with 8 positions matching TRBD2. Germline V gene sequence: CDR1 MGHRA, CDR2 YSYEKL. The CDR3 contains 16 residues. V lost 0 bases, J lost 7 bases, and 10 bases stayed unmatched. The CDR3 bases are TGCGCCAGCAGCCAAGAGCGTGGGACTAGTTGGGGGACCCAGTACTTC. Amino acid sequence: CASSQERGTSWGTQYF.